This T cell receptor beta chain was found in a study of response to subunit inactivated influenza vaccine. The junction had 7 bases not matched to a gene; V was cut back by 5 bases and J by 0 bases. CDR1 is MNHNS, CDR2 SASEGT, per germline. This CDR3 spans 16 amino acids. This clonotype was counted only a few times. MiXCR, applied by TCRdb to the RT-PCR reads, yields one record per CDR3 protein. Here the sample spans more than 150,000 distinct CDR3 sequences, around 9% being singletons. This clonotype was obtained from a man between 50 and 59 years old who received an inactivated influenza vaccine. The chain carries TRBV6-1 and TRBJ2-7; TRBD2 agrees at 10 bases. The starting material was non-naive T cells sorted from PBMCs, obtained on the day of vaccination. This CDR3 is CASSSRGTSVSYEQYF. CDR3 coding DNA: TGTGCCAGCAGTAGCCGTGGGACTAGCGTCTCCTACGAGCAGTACTTC.